The T cell receptor (beta chain) under discussion was sequenced for a study of a mutant IDH1 vaccine in newly diagnosed glioma. Study results and limitations: Pseudoprogression looked unconnected to shifts in top peripheral T cell clonotypes.

Time point in this sample: week 11, during vaccination. Each vaccine dose was 300 ug of mutant IDH1 20-mer peptide, with topical imiquimod. Points on this clone: What it recognizes is unknown.

Some clones are missing from TCRdb's copy, which holds only in-frame ones; the method was immunoSEQ multiplex PCR. The repertoire holds about 52,000 clones, with 91% as singletons. This CDR3 is built from 14 residues. V lost 4 bases and J lost 1, with 11 bases in between. CDR1 is SQVTM and CDR2 is ANQGSEA in the germline V gene. This chain links TRBV29-1 with TRBJ1-5; D gene unclear. Sequencing was performed on PBMCs, taken from a glioma patient whose treatment included an IDH1 peptide vaccine. This receptor was taken from a man in his fifties or sixties with glioma. CDR3 sequence reads: CSVAEGGSNQPQHF. For the CDR3, the DNA is TGCAGCGTTGCAGAGGGTGGAAGCAATCAGCCCCAGCATTTT.